This TCR beta chain was documented in a study of shared clonotypes between healthy human individuals. On sorted subsets, replicate PCRs used roughly 220 ng DNA, or tens of thousands of T cell genomes. TCRdb's table, derived via immunoSEQ multiplex PCR, lists solely in-frame clones and lacks some. The sample shows over 850,000 clones, approximately 80% of them seen only once. This clone was counted only a few times. Per the germline V gene, CDR1 is MGHRA and CDR2 is YSYEKL. This CDR3 has 15 residues. V dropped 2 bases and J dropped 0 bases, with 8 bases sitting between them. The sample consisted of memory CD4+ T cells from PBMCs. Subset defined: CD45RA-negative fraction. J is TRBJ2-4 and V is TRBV4-1; no reliable D call. The TCR comes from a young man in good health. Some clones in this sample may be carry-over from other donors' samples. The CDR3 nucleotides read TGCGCCAGCAGCCAACTTAATCTAGCCAAAAACATTCAGTACTTC. Amino acid sequence: CASSQLNLAKNIQYF.